This is a list of T cell receptor beta chains from one sample in a study of blood T cell repertoires in COVID-19. Data came from immunoSEQ multiplex PCR; TCRdb stores just in-frame clones and leaves some out. The sample shows 40,000 to 45,000 clones, 90% of them seen only once. The sequenced sample was peripheral blood. Receptors were obtained from a human donor in a cohort sampled during active COVID-19. CDR3s include the opening cysteine and the closing phenylalanine or tryptophan. A D gene is named only where the DNA matches it firmly. The size of a clone is reported for some rows only, either as once, few or many, or as a class for expanded clones.

j_call	clone_size	d_call	v_call	cdr3_aa	cdr3_nt
TRBJ1-1	few	-	TRBV6-1	CASSENSENTEAFF	TGTGCCAGCAGTGAAAACAGTGAGAACACTGAAGCTTTCTTT
TRBJ2-2	-	-	TRBV7-9	CASSRGQITGELFF	TGTGCCAGCAGCCGCGGACAGATCACCGGGGAGCTGTTTTTT
TRBJ2-3	-	TRBD2	TRBV18	CASSRQRTSGGADTQYF	TGTGCCAGCTCACGGCAGAGGACTAGCGGGGGGGCAGATACGCAGTATTTT
TRBJ1-4	once	-	TRBV27	CASSLFGGGENEKLFF	TGTGCCAGCAGTTTATTTGGGGGAGGGGAAAATGAAAAACTGTTTTTT
TRBJ2-2	-	-	TRBV5-1	CASSLPGESNTGELFF	TGCGCCAGCAGCTTGCCAGGGGAGTCGAACACCGGGGAGCTGTTTTTT
TRBJ2-2	-	-	TRBV25-1	CASSTDTGELFF	TGTGCCAGCAGCACAGACACCGGGGAGCTGTTTTTT
TRBJ1-1	few	-	TRBV5-1	CASSLAAGGTEAFF	TGCGCCAGCAGCTTGGCCGCCGGGGGCACTGAAGCTTTCTTT
TRBJ2-2	-	-	TRBV3-1/TRBV3-2	CASSHDMTGELFF	TGTGCCAGCAGCCATGACATGACCGGGGAGCTGTTTTTT
TRBJ2-1	-	TRBD2	TRBV30	CAWSVGLAGYNEQFF	TGTGCCTGGAGTGTTGGCCTAGCGGGGTACAATGAGCAGTTCTTC
TRBJ2-7	few	TRBD1	TRBV11-3	CASSLVWDREGHGFSYEQYF	TGTGCCAGCAGCTTAGTCTGGGACAGGGAAGGCCATGGGTTCTCCTACGAGCAGTACTTC
TRBJ1-3	-	TRBD1	TRBV9	CASSPRSGTGVGNTIYF	TGTGCCAGCAGCCCAAGAAGCGGGACAGGGGTCGGAAACACCATATATTTT
TRBJ1-2	-	-	TRBV9	CASSATDPTGDYGYTF	TGTGCCAGCAGCGCTACAGATCCGACGGGAGACTATGGCTACACCTTC
TRBJ2-6	-	TRBD1	TRBV18	CASSPPGQGVLGANVLTF	TGTGCCAGCTCACCACCTGGACAGGGGGTGTTAGGGGCCAACGTCCTGACTTTC
TRBJ2-1	-	TRBD2	TRBV4-2	CASSQDELAGRYNEQFF	TGTGCCAGCAGCCAAGATGAATTAGCGGGACGCTACAATGAGCAGTTCTTC
TRBJ2-5	-	-	TRBV11-2	CATRRALQETQYF	TGTGCCACGAGGCGGGCCCTCCAAGAGACCCAGTACTTC
TRBJ1-2	-	TRBD1	TRBV6-5	CASRQTGFNYGYTF	TGTGCCAGCAGACAGACAGGGTTTAACTATGGCTACACCTTC
TRBJ2-1	-	-	TRBV11-2	CASSLAYDAPEDEQFF	TGTGCCAGCAGCTTAGCATATGACGCCCCCGAGGATGAGCAGTTCTTC
TRBJ1-2	-	-	TRBV20-1	CSAPDMYGYTF	TGCAGTGCTCCCGACATGTATGGCTACACCTTC
TRBJ2-1	-	-	TRBV7-2	CASSLVRTYNEQFF	TGTGCCAGCAGCTTAGTTCGAACTTACAATGAGCAGTTCTTC
TRBJ2-2	medium-sized	TRBD2	TRBV18	CANSRTSLTANTGELFF	TGTGCCAACTCCCGGACTAGTCTTACCGCGAACACCGGGGAGCTGTTTTTT
TRBJ2-1	-	TRBD2	TRBV13	CASSITLAGGLDEQFF	TGTGCCAGCAGCATTACTCTAGCGGGGGGGCTCGATGAGCAGTTCTTC
TRBJ2-3	-	-	TRBV7-9	CASSSGQTPADTQYF	TGTGCCAGCAGCTCAGGACAGACGCCCGCAGATACGCAGTATTTT
TRBJ2-7	-	TRBD1	TRBV6-2/TRBV6-3	CASSYGTASYEQYF	TGTGCCAGCAGTTACGGGACAGCATCCTACGAGCAGTACTTC
TRBJ1-5	-	-	TRBV5-4	CARASHDYSNQPQHF	TGTGCCAGGGCATCTCACGATTATAGCAATCAGCCCCAGCATTTT
TRBJ1-3	-	-	TRBV7-9	CASSLLGNTIYF	TGTGCCAGCAGCTTACTTGGAAACACCATATATTTT
TRBJ2-6	-	TRBD1	TRBV28	CASSLGTVSGANVLTF	TGTGCCAGCAGTTTAGGGACAGTCTCTGGGGCCAACGTCCTGACTTTC
TRBJ1-2	once	TRBD1	TRBV19	CASSTQVPGGEEYGYTF	TGTGCCAGTAGTACCCAAGTCCCAGGGGGCGAGGAGTATGGCTACACCTTC
TRBJ2-5	-	TRBD1	TRBV9	CASNQGHRGAQETQYF	TGTGCCAGCAACCAGGGCCACAGGGGTGCGCAAGAGACCCAGTACTTC
TRBJ2-5	-	TRBD2	TRBV4-3	CASSQTTSGRGPQYF	TGCGCCAGCAGCCAAACGACTAGCGGGAGAGGTCCCCAGTACTTC
TRBJ2-3	once	-	TRBV6-5	CASSYTNTDTQYF	TGTGCCAGCAGTTACACAAACACAGATACGCAGTATTTT
TRBJ1-5	-	-	TRBV27	CASSPGTGSNQPQHF	TGTGCCAGCAGTCCCGGTACAGGCAGCAATCAGCCCCAGCATTTT
TRBJ2-1	-	-	TRBV5-1	CASSLEGHSREQFF	TGCGCCAGCAGCTTGGAGGGACATTCTCGCGAGCAGTTCTTC
TRBJ2-2	few	TRBD2	TRBV5-5	CASSSGTSIGELFF	TGTGCCAGCAGTTCCGGGACTAGCATCGGGGAGCTGTTTTTT
TRBJ1-5	-	-	TRBV6-5	CASSYGQPNQPQHF	TGTGCCAGCAGTTACGGGCAGCCCAATCAGCCCCAGCATTTT
TRBJ1-3	-	TRBD1	TRBV15	CATSTGQVENTIYF	TGTGCCACCAGCACGGGACAGGTAGAAAACACCATATATTTT
TRBJ2-2	-	TRBD2	TRBV9	CASSVNLGRPQNTGELFF	TGTGCCAGCAGCGTTAATCTCGGGAGGCCTCAAAACACCGGGGAGCTGTTTTTT
TRBJ2-1	once	TRBD1	TRBV5-4	CASSLGRGQGFGDEQFF	TGTGCCAGCAGCTTGGGACGGGGACAGGGGTTTGGCGATGAGCAGTTCTTC
TRBJ1-5	-	-	TRBV29-1	CSSWGVGCNQPQHF	TGCAGCTCCTGGGGGGTCGGTTGCAATCAGCCCCAGCATTTT